The T cell receptor (beta chain) described here comes from a study of cytomegalovirus exposure and HLA in healthy donors. A note on this clone: Its antigen remains unidentified.

Germline CDR1 MNHEY, CDR2 SVGAGI. J gave up 9 bases and V 9 bases, and 10 bases lay outside the gene matches. The CDR3 is made up of 12 amino acids. PCR was performed using 60 Vbeta and 13 Jbeta primers. Only in-frame clones appear in the TCRdb table, and some are missing; sequencing was by immunoSEQ multiplex PCR. Of roughly 200,000 clones in the sample, around 77% were seen once. Study-level findings and limits: Reported findings show TCR beta sequences accurately forecast HLA-A and HLA-B alleles in most subjects. Rare sequences made up most TCRs, while some public TCRs were found in many donors.

The chain combines TRBV6-5 with TRBJ1-1, with 7 bases lining up with TRBD1. The sequenced sample was PBMCs. The TCR originated in a man aged 55 to 70 in good health and CMV-seronegative. CDR3 region: CASRGQRLKAFF. The CDR3 nucleotides read TGTGCCAGTCGGGGACAGCGGCTGAAAGCTTTCTTT.